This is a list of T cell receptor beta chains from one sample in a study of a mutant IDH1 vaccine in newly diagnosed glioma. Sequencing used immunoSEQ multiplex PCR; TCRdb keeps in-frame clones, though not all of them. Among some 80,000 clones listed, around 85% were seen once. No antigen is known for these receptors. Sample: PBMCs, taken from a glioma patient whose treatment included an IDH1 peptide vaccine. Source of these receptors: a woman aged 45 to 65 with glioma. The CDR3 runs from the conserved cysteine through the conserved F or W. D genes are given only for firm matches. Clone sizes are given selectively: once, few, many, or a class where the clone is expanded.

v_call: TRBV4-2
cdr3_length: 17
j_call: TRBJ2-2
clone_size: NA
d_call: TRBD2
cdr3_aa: CASSLGTSGANTGELFF
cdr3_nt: TGTGCCAGCAGCCTCGGGACTAGCGGGGCAAACACCGGGGAGCTGTTTTTT

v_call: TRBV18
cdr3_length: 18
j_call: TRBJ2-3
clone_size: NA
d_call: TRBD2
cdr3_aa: CASSPRVPGRPSTDTQYF
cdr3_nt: TGTGCCAGCTCACCACGGGTACCCGGGAGGCCGAGCACAGATACGCAGTATTTT

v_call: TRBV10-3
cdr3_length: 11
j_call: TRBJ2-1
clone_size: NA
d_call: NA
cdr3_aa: CATQIYNEQFF
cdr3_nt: TGTGCCACCCAAATTTACAATGAGCAGTTCTTC

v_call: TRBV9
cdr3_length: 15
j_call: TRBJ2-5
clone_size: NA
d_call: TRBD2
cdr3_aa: CASSVASGRGETQYF
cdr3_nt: TGTGCCAGCAGCGTAGCTAGCGGGAGGGGGGAGACCCAGTACTTC

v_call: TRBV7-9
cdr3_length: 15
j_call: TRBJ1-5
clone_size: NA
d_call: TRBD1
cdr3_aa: CASSRTGGGNQPQHF
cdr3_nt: TGTGCCAGCAGTCGAACAGGGGGTGGAAATCAGCCCCAGCATTTT

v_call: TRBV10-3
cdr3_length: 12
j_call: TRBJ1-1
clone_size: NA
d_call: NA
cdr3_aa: CASRSGYTEAFF
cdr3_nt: TGTGCCTCCCGGTCAGGTTACACTGAAGCTTTCTTT

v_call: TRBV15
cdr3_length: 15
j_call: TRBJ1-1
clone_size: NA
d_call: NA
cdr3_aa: CATSRDVGKNTEAFF
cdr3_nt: TGTGCCACCAGCAGGGATGTGGGGAAAAACACTGAAGCTTTCTTT

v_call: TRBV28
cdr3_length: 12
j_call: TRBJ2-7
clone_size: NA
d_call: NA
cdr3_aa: CASSWGLYEQYF
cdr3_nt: TGTGCCAGCAGTTGGGGACTCTACGAGCAGTACTTC

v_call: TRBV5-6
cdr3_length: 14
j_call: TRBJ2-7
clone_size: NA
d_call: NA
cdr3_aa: CASSYQGSGYEQYF
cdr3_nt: TGTGCCAGCAGCTATCAGGGGTCCGGGTACGAGCAGTACTTC

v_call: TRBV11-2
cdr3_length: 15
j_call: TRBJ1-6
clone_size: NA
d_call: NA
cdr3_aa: CASSSQGGMGSPLHF
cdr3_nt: TGTGCCAGCAGCTCTCAAGGGGGAATGGGGTCACCCCTCCACTTT

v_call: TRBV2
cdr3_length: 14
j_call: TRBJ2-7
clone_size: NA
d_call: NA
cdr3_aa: CASSEKTGDHEQYF
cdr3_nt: TGTGCCAGCAGTGAAAAGACGGGGGACCACGAGCAGTACTTC

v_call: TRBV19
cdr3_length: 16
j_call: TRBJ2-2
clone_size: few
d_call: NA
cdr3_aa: CASSTPGGGGTGELFF
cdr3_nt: TGTGCCAGTAGTACCCCCGGGGGAGGGGGAACCGGGGAGCTGTTTTTT

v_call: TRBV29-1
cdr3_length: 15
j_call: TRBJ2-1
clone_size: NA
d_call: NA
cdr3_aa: CSVRPQTSSYNEQFF
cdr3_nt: TGCAGCGTCCGCCCCCAAACGAGCTCCTACAATGAGCAGTTCTTC

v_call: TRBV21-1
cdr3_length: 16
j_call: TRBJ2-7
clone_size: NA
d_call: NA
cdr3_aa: CASSKDRRDSPYEQYF
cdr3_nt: TGTGCCAGCAGCAAAGATCGGCGGGATAGTCCCTACGAGCAGTACTTC

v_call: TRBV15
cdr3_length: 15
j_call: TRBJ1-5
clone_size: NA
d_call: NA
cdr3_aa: CATSRGELQNQPQHF
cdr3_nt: TGTGCCACCAGCAGAGGGGAACTCCAGAATCAGCCCCAGCATTTT

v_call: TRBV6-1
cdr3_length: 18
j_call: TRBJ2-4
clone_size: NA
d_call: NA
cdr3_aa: CASRERTGRGLAKNIQYF
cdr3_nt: TGTGCCAGCAGAGAACGGACAGGGAGGGGGCTAGCCAAAAACATTCAGTACTTC

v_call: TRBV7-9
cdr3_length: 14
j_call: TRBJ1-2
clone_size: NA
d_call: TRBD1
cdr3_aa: CASSTRQGWGGYTF
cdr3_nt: TGTGCCAGCAGCACCAGACAGGGTTGGGGTGGCTACACCTTC

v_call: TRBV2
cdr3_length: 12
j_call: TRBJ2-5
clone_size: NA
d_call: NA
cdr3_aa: CASRGRRETQYF
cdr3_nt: TGTGCCAGCAGGGGGAGAAGAGAGACCCAGTACTTC

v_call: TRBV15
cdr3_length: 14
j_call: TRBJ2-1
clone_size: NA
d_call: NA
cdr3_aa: CATSRDGTPNEQFF
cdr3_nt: TGTGCCACCAGCAGAGACGGTACGCCCAATGAGCAGTTCTTC

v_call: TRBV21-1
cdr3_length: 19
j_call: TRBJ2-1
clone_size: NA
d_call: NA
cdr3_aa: CASSKAMGTSGSPYNEQFF
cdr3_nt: TGTGCCAGCAGCAAAGCGATGGGGACTAGCGGGAGTCCCTACAATGAGCAGTTCTTC

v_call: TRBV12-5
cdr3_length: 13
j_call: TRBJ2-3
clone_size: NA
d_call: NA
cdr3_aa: CASGLGVADTQYF
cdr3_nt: TGTGCTAGTGGTTTGGGAGTGGCGGATACGCAGTATTTT

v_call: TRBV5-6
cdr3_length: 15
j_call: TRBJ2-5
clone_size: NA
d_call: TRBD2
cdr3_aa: CASMASGRAGETQYF
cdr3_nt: TGTGCCAGCATGGCTAGCGGGAGGGCCGGGGAGACCCAGTACTTC

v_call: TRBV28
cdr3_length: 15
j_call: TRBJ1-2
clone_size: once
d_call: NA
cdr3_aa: CASSSAGTGNYGYTF
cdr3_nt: TGTGCCAGCAGTTCCGCAGGGACGGGTAACTATGGCTACACCTTC

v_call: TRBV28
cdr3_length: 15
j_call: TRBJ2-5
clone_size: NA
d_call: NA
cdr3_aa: CASTLWSGARETQYF
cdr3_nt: TGTGCCAGCACTTTATGGAGTGGGGCTCGAGAGACCCAGTACTTC

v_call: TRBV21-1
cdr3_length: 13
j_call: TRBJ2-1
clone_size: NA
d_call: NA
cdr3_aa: CASSLAANNEQFF
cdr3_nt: TGTGCCAGCAGTCTAGCGGCCAACAATGAGCAGTTCTTC

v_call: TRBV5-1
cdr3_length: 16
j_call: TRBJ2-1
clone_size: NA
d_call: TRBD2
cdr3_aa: CASSDRLAGGRNEQFF
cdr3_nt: TGCGCCAGCAGCGACCGACTAGCGGGAGGGCGCAATGAGCAGTTCTTC

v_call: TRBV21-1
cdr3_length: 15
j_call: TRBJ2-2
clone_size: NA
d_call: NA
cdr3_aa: CASSIPDTGTGELFF
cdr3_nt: TGTGCCAGCAGCATTCCGGACACCGGGACCGGGGAGCTGTTTTTT

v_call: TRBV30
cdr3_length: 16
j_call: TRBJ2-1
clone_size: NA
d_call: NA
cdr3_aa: CAWSALGGGPYNEQFF
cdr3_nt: TGTGCCTGGAGTGCCCTGGGCGGGGGCCCCTATAATGAGCAGTTCTTC

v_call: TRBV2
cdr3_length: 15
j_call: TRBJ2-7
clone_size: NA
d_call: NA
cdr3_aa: CASSEGAASSYEQYF
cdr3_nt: TGTGCCAGCAGTGAAGGGGCGGCCAGCTCCTACGAGCAGTACTTC

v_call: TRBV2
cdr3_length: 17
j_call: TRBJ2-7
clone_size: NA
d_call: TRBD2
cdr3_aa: CASSAWVTSGSPHEQYF
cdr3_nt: TGTGCCAGCAGTGCGTGGGTGACTAGCGGGAGTCCCCACGAGCAGTACTTC

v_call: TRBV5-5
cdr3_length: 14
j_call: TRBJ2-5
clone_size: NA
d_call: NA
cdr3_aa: CASSLERGWETQYF
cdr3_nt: TGTGCCAGCAGCTTGGAACGGGGGTGGGAGACCCAGTACTTC

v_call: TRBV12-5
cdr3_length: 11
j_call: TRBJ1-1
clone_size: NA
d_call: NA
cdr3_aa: CASGLGSGAFF
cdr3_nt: TGTGCTAGTGGCCTGGGAAGTGGAGCTTTCTTT

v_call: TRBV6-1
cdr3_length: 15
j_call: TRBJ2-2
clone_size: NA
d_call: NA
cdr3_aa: CASSGWGGLAGELFF
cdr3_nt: TGTGCCAGCAGTGGGTGGGGGGGGCTGGCCGGGGAGCTGTTTTTT

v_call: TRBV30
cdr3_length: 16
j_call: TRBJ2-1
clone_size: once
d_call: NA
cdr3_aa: CAWSVLQGGSYNEQFF
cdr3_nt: TGTGCCTGGAGTGTACTCCAGGGTGGATCCTACAATGAGCAGTTCTTC

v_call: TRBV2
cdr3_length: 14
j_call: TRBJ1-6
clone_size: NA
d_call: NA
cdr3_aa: CATKYGGGDSPLHF
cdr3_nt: TGTGCCACCAAGTACGGGGGTGGCGATTCACCCCTCCACTTT

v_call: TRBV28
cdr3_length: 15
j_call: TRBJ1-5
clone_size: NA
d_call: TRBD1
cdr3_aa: CASCHGQGVFQPQHF
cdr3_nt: TGTGCCAGCTGCCACGGACAGGGGGTCTTTCAGCCCCAGCATTTT

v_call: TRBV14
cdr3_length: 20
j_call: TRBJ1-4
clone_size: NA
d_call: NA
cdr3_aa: CASSQARSVRLDGTNEKLFF
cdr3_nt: TGTGCCAGCAGCCAAGCTCGATCTGTCAGGTTGGATGGAACTAATGAAAAACTGTTTTTT

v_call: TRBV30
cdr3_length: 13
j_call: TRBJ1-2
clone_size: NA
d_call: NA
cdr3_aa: CAWSVGTAYGYTF
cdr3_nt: TGTGCCTGGAGTGTAGGGACGGCCTATGGCTACACCTTC

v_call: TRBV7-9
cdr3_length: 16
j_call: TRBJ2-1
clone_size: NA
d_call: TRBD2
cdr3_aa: CASSLEAGGPYNEQFF
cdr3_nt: TGTGCCAGCAGCTTAGAGGCGGGAGGACCCTACAATGAGCAGTTCTTC

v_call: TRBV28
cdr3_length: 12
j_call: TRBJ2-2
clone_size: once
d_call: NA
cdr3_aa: CASDPGFRELFF
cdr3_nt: TGTGCCAGCGACCCCGGGTTTCGGGAGCTGTTTTTT

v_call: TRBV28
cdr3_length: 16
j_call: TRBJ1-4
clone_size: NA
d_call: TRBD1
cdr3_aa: CASSLWRGTGSEKLFF
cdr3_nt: TGTGCCAGCAGTTTATGGAGGGGGACAGGGAGTGAAAAACTGTTTTTT

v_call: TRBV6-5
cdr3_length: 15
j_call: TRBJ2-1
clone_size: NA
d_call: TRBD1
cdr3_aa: CASSYSGGAWNEQFF
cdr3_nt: TGTGCCAGCAGTTACTCAGGGGGCGCTTGGAATGAGCAGTTCTTC

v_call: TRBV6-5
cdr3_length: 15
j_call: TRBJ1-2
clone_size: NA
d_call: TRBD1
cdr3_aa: CASSPQGGGRYGYTF
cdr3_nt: TGTGCCAGCAGCCCCCAAGGGGGCGGTCGCTATGGCTACACCTTC

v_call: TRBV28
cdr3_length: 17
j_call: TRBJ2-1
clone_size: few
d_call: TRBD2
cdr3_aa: CASSSPLAGGPHNEQFF
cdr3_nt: TGTGCCAGCAGTTCCCCCTTAGCGGGAGGGCCCCACAATGAGCAGTTCTTC

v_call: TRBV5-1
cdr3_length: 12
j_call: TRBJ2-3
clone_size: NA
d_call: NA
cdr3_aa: CASSRLGDTQYF
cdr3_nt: TGCGCCAGCAGCCGGCTCGGGGATACGCAGTATTTT

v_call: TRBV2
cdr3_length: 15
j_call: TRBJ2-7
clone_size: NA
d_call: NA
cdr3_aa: CASSGQRQLSYEQYF
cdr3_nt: TGTGCCAGCAGTGGCCAAAGACAGCTGTCCTACGAGCAGTACTTC

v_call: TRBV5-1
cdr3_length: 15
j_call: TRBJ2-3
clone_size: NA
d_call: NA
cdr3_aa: CASSFGQQNPDTQYF
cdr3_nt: TGCGCCAGCAGCTTCGGCCAGCAAAACCCAGATACGCAGTATTTT

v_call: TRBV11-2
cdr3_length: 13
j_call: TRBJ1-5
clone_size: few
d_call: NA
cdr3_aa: CASSPDGYQPQHF
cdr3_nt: TGTGCCAGCAGCCCGGACGGGTATCAGCCCCAGCATTTT

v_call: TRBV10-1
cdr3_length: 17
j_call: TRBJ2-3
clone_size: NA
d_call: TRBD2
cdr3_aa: CASSEGSGRTSTDTQYF
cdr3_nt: TGCGCCAGCAGTGAGGGAAGCGGGAGGACTAGCACAGATACGCAGTATTTT

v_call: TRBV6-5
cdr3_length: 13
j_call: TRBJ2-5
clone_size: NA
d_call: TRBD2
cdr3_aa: CASSWKLAGTQYF
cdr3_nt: TGTGCCAGCAGTTGGAAACTAGCGGGCACCCAGTACTTC

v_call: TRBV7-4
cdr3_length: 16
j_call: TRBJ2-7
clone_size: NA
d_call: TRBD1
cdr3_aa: CASSLGSGTGGYEQYF
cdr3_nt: TGTGCCAGCAGCTTAGGCTCAGGGACAGGGGGCTACGAGCAGTACTTC